This paragraph covers one T cell receptor (beta chain) sequence. This specimen belongs to a study of CDR3 diversity in severe acne. TCRdb used MiXCR to reprocess the PCR reads, holding one entry per CDR3 protein. Altogether more than 70,000 distinct CDR3 sequences are present, under 55% being singletons, with the ten largest covering around a tenth. The germline CDR1 and CDR2 sequences are SNHLY and FYNNEI. Trimming left V 3 bases short and J 1 base short, with 10 bases between. This CDR3 region has 15 residues. The TCR sequence derives from a male donor with severe acne vulgaris. The sample comprised blood. The rearrangement joins TRBV2 to TRBJ1-5, with unresolved D. The CDR3 region is CASSDQIGSNQPQHF. As DNA, the CDR3 is TGTGCCAGCAGTGACCAAATTGGGAGCAATCAGCCCCAGCATTTT.